This T cell receptor (beta chain) was identified in a study of shared clonotypes between healthy human individuals. Donors included only healthy HIV-negative adults lacking recent acute infections or vaccinations. With respect to this clone: The same CDR3 can be traced to other DNA sequences in this sample.

Assay runs were performed at deep level. Original data processing: Filtering was not the same, since immunoSEQ gave junction-only sequences without quality scores. TCRdb keeps only in-frame clones here, not all; method: immunoSEQ multiplex PCR. V and J calls and clone size come straight from that table; D and trimming were deduced from the DNA. Of over 2 million clones detected, roughly 96% appear once; the ten largest clones hold 0.13%. This sequence originates from a man aged 18 to 35 in good health. The sample consisted of naive CD4+ T cells sorted from blood. The subset here: CD45RA+ positively selected.

CDR3 nucleotide sequence: TGCAGCGTTGCACAGGGGTCCTACGAGCAGTACTTC. Translating gives CSVAQGSYEQYF. The V and J genes are TRBV29-1 and TRBJ2-7; 7 nucleotides match TRBD1. Germline CDR1 reads SQVTM; CDR2 reads ANQGSEA. With 4 bases clipped from V and 1 base from J, the junction kept 1 base outside the gene matches. This CDR3 spans 12 amino acids.